This TCR beta chain was captured in a study of blood T cell repertoires in COVID-19. On the study more broadly: Researchers got acute and convalescent COVID-19 samples from the United States, Italy and Spain. Sources were T cells, B-cell-depleted T cells, or PBMCs; the material itself was cDNA or gDNA.

The CDR3 covers 17 residues. Trimming took 1 base from V and 5 from J; bases not matched to a gene: 7. The V gene's germline CDR1 is SGHTA and CDR2 FQGNSA. Sequencing used immunoSEQ multiplex PCR; TCRdb keeps in-frame clones, though not all of them. The repertoire consists of some 59,000 clones, with more than 80% occurring once and the leading ten covering over 4.5%. V gene TRBV7-2 combines with J gene TRBJ2-5, with 13 bases identical to TRBD2. The receptor comes from an older woman with acute or convalescent COVID-19. The sequenced sample was peripheral blood. CDR3 amino acids: CASSLGWMTSGRETQYF. The CDR3 DNA is TGTGCCAGCAGCTTAGGATGGATGACTAGCGGGAGGGAGACCCAGTACTTC.